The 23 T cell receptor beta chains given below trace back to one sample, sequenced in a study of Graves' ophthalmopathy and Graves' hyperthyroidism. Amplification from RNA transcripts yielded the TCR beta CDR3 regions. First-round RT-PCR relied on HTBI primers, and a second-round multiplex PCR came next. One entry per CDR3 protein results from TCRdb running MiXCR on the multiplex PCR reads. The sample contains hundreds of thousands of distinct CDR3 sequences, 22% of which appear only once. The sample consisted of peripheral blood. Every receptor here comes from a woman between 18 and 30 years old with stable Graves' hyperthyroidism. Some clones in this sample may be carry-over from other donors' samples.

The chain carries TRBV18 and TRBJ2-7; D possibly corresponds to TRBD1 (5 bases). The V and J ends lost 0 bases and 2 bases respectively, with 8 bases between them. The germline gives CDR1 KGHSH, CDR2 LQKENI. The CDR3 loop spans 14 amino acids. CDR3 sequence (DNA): TGTGCCAGCTCACCACCCGGCAGGGCCTACGAGCAGTACTTC. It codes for CASSPPGRAYEQYF.

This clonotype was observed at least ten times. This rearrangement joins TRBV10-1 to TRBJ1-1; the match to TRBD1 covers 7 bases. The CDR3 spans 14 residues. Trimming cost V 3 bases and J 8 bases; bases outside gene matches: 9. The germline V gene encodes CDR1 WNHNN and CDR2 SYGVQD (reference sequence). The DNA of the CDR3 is TGCGCCAGCAGTGATTCGACAGGGCGGGGGGAAGCTTTCTTT. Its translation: CASSDSTGRGEAFF.

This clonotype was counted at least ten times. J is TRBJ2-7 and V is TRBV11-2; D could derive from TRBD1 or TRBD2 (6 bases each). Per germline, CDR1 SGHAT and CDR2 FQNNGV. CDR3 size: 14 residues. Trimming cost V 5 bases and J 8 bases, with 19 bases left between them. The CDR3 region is CASSPSEGGGKQYF. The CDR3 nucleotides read TGTGCCAGCAGCCCCAGTGAGGGGGGCGGGAAGCAGTACTTC.

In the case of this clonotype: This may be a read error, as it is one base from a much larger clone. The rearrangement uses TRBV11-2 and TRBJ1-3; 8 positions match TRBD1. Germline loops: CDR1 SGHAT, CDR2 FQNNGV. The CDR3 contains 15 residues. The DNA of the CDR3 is TGTACCAGCAGCTCTCCCCTGACAGGGGTAAACACCATATATTTT. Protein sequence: CTSSSPLTGVNTIYF.

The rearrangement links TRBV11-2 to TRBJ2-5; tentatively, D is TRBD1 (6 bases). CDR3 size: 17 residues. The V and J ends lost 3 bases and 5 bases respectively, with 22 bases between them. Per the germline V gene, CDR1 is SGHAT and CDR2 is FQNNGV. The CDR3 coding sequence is TGTGCCAGCAGCTTCCCCTTCCAGAGACAGGAAGCGGAGACCCAGTACTTC. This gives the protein CASSFPFQRQEAETQYF.

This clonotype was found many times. The CDR3 protein is CASSLDLSNQPQHF. In nucleotides, the CDR3 is TGTGCCAGCAGTTTAGACCTTAGCAATCAGCCCCAGCATTTT. The chain carries TRBV12-3 or TRBV12-4 and TRBJ1-5; D uncertain. There are 14 residues in the CDR3. Between the trimmed V and J ends, which lost 1 base and 0 bases, there was a span of 4 bases.

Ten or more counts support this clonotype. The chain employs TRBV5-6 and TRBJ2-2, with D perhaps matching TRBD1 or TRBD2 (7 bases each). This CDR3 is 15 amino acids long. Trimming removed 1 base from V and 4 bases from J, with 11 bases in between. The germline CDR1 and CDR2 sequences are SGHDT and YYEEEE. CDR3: CASSLTGEGTGELFF. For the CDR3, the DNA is TGTGCCAGCAGCTTGACAGGGGAGGGCACCGGGGAGCTGTTTTTT.

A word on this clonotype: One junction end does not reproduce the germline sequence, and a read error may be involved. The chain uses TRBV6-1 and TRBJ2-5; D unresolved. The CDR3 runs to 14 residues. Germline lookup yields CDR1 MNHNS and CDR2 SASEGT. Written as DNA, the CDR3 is TGTACCAGCAGCGAGACGGCTCTCCAAGAGACCCAGTACTTC. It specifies CTSSETALQETQYF.

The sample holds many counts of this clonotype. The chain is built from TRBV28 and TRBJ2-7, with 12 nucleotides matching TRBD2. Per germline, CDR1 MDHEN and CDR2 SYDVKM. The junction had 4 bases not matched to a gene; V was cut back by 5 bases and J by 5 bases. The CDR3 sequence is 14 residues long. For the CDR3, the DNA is TGTGCCAGCAGTACGACTAGCGGGAGCCACGAGCAGTACTTC. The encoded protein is CASSTTSGSHEQYF. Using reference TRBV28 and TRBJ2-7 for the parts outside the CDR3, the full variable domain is DVKVTQSSRYLVKRTGEKVFLECVQDMDHENMFWYRQDPGLGLRLIYFSYDVKMKEKGDIPEGYSVSREKKERFSLILESASTNQTSMYLCASSTTSGSHEQYFGPGTRLTVT.

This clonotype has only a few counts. In nucleotides, the CDR3 is TGTGCCAGCAGTTTGCAGGGGGAGGCTAATTCACCCCTCCACTTT. It encodes CASSLQGEANSPLHF. This chain links TRBV12-3 or TRBV12-4 with TRBJ1-6; 7 nucleotides align to TRBD1. With 3 bases clipped from V and 6 bases from J, the junction kept 5 bases outside the gene matches. This CDR3 spans 15 amino acids.

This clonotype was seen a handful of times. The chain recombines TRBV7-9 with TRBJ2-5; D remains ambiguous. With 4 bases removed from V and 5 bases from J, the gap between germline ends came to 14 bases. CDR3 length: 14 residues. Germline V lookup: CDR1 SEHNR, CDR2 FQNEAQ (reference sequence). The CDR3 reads CASSSPGPEETQYF. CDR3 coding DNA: TGTGCCAGCAGCTCTCCCGGCCCCGAGGAGACCCAGTACTTC. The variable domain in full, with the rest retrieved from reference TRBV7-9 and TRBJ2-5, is DTGVSQNPRHKITKRGQNVTFRCDPISEHNRLYWYRQTLGQGPEFLTYFQNEAQLEKSRLLSDRFSAERPKGSFSTLEIQRTEQGDSAMYLCASSSPGPEETQYFGPGTRLLVL.

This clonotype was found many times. In DNA form, the CDR3 reads TGTGCCTGGAGTCCAGGGACAGCTAGCAATCAGCCCCAGCATTTT. This gives the protein CAWSPGTASNQPQHF. The chain employs TRBV30 and TRBJ1-5; 7 bases align to TRBD1. J was trimmed by 0 bases and V by 2 bases; bases with no gene match: 4. Germline CDR1 is GTSNPN and CDR2 is SVGIG (reference sequence). This CDR3 contains 15 residues.

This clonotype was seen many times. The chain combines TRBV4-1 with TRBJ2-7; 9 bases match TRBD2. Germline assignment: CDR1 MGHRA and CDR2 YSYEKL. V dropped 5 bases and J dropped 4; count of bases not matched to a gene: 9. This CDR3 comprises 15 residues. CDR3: CASSFRLAEVYEQYF. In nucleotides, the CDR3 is TGCGCCAGCAGCTTCCGACTAGCGGAGGTTTACGAGCAGTACTTC.

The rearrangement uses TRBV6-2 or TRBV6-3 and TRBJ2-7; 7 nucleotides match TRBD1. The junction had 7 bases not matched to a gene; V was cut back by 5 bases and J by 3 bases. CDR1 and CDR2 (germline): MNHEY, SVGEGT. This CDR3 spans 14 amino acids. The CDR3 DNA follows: TGTGCCAGCAGTAAGGGGACAGAGTACTACGAGCAGTACTTC. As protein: CASSKGTEYYEQYF.

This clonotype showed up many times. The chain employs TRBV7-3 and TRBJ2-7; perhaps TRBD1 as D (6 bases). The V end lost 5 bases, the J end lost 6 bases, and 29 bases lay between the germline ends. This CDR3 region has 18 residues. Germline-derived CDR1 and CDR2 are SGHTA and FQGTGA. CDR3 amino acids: CASSLKSGTPVSNSEQYF. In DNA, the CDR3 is TGTGCCAGCAGCCTGAAGTCCGGGACACCGGTATCCAATTCCGAGCAGTACTTC.

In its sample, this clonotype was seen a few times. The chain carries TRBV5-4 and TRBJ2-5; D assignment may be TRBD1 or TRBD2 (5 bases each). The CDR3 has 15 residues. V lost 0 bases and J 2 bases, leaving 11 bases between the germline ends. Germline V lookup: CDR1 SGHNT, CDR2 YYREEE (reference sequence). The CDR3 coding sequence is TGTGCCAGCAGCTTGGAATTGGGACGGCAAGAGACCCAGTACTTC. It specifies CASSLELGRQETQYF. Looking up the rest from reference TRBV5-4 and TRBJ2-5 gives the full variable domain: ETGVTQSPTHLIKTRGQQVTLRCSSQSGHNTVSWYQQALGQGPQFIFQYYREEENGRGNFPPRFSGLQFPNYSSELNVNALELDDSALYLCASSLELGRQETQYFGPGTRLLVL.

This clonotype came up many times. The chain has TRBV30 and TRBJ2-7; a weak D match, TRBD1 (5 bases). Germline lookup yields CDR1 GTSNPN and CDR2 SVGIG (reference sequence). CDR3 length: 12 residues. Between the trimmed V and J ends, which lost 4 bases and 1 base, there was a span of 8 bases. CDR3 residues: CAWNGASYEQYF. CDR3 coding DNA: TGTGCCTGGAATGGGGCTTCCTACGAGCAGTACTTC.

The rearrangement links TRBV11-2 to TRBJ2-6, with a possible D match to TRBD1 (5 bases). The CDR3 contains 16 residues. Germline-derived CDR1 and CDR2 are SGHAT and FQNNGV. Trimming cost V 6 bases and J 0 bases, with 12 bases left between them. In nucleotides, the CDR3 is TGTGCCAGCAGTAACCAGGGAACCTCTGGGGCCAACGTCCTGACTTTC. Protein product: CASSNQGTSGANVLTF.

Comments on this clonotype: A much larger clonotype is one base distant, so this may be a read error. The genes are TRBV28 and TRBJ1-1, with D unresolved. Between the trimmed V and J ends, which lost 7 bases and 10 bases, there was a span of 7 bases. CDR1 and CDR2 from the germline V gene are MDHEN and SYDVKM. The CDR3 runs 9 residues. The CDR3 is CASIPGAFF. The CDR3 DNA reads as TGTGCCAGCATCCCCGGAGCTTTCTTT.

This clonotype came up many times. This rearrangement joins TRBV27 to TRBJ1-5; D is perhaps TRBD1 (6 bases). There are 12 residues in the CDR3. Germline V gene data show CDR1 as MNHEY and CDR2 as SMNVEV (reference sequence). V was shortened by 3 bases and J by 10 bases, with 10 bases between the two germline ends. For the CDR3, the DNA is TGTGCCAGCAGTTTTCCACAGGGACCCCAGCATTTT. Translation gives CASSFPQGPQHF.

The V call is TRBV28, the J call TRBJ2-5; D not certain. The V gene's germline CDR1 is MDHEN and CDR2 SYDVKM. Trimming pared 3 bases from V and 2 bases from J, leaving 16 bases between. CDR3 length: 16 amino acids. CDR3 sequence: CASSFNRWAEQETQYF. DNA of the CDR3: TGTGCCAGCAGTTTCAATCGGTGGGCAGAACAAGAGACCCAGTACTTC.

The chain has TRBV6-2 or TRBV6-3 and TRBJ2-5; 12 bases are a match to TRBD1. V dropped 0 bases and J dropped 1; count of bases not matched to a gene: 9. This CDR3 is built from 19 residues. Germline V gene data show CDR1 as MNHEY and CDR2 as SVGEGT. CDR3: CASSYSGTGTGGPQETQYF. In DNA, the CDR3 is TGTGCCAGCAGTTACTCGGGGACCGGGACAGGGGGCCCCCAAGAGACCCAGTACTTC.

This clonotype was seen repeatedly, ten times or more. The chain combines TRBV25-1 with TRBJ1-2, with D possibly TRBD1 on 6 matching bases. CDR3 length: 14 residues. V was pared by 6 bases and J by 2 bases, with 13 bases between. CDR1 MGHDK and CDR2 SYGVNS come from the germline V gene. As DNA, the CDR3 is TGTGCCAGCAGCCCCATCGGACAGAACTATGGCTACACCTTC. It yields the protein CASSPIGQNYGYTF.